This TCR beta chain was captured in a study of T cell clonality in common variable immunodeficiency. V shed 5 bases and J 9 bases; nucleotides not matched to a gene: 11. This CDR3 spans 14 amino acids. Germline V gene data show CDR1 as DFQATT and CDR2 as SNEGSKA (reference sequence). This clone was picked up many times. Its matching antigen is unknown. The CDR3 is cut off 3 residues early in the read; its end comes from the germline J gene. Assay used: immunoSEQ multiplex PCR; TCRdb lists only in-frame clones, some missing. The specimen has about 43,000 clones, none found just once. Whole-study results and caveats: What drives increased CVID clonality needs T cell subpopulation sequencing.

This chain joins TRBV20-1 and TRBJ2-1; 9 bases match TRBD2. This receptor was identified in a person aged 18 to 75 in good health. The specimen was peripheral blood mononuclear cells. The CDR3 sequence is CSALLSGRFGEQFF. The CDR3 DNA, read in part, is TGCAGTGCTCTCCTCAGCGGGAGGTTCGGTGAG.